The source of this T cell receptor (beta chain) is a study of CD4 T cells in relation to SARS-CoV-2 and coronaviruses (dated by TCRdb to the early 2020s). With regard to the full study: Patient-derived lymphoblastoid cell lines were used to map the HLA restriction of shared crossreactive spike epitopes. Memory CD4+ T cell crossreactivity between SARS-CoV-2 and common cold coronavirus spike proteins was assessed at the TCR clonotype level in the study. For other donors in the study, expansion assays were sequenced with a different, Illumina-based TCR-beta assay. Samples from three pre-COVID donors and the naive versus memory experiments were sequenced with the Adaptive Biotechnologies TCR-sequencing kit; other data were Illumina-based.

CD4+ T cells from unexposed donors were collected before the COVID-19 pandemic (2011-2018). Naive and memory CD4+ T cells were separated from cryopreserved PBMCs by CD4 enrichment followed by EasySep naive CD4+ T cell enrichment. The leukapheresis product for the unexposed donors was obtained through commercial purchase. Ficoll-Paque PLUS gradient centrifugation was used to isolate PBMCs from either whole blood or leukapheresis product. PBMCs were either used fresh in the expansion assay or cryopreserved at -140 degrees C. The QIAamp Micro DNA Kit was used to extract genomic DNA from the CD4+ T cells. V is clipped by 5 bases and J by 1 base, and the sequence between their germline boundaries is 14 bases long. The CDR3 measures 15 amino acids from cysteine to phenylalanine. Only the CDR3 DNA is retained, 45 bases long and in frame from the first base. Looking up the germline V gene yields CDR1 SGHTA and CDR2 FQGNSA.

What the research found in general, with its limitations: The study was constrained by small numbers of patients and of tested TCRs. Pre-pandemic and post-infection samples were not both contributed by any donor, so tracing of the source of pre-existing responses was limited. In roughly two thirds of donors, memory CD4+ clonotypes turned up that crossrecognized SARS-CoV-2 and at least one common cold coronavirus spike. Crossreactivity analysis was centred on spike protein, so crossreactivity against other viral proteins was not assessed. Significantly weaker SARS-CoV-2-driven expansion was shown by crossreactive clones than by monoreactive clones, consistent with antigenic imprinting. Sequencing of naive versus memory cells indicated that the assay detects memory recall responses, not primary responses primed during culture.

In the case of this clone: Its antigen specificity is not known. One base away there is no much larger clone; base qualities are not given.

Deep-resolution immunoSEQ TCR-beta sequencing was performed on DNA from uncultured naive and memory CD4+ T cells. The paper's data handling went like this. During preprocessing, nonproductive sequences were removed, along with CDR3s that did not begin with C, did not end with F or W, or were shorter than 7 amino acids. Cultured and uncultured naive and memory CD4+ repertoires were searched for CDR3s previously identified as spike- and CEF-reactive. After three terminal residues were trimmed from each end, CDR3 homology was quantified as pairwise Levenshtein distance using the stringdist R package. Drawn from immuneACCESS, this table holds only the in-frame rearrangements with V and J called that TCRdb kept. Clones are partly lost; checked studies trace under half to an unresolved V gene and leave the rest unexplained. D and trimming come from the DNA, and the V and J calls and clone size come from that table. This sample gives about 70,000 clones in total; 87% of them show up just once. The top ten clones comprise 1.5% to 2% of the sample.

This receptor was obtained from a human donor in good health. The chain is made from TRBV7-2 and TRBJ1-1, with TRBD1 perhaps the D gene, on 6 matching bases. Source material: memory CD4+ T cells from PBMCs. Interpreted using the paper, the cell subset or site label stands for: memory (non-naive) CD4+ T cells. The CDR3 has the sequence CASSPSGQPNTEAFF. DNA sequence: TGTGCCAGCAGCCCAAGCGGACAGCCGAACACTGAAGCTTTCTTT.